This T cell receptor beta chain was observed in a study of blood T cells in healthy people across ages. Study details: T cells yielded about one barcoded beta molecule per two cells through template switching.

The V and J ends lost 4 bases and 5 bases respectively, with 14 bases between them. This CDR3 is built from 14 residues. Germline V gives CDR1 MNHEY, CDR2 SMNVEV (reference sequence). The table lists this clonotype with a few counts. Using a J-beta primer mix together with a sample-barcoded 5' primer, a second PCR was run for roughly 6 to 11 cycles. TCRdb processed the 5' RACE reads anew with MiXCR; each CDR3 protein has one entry. The repertoire holds some 760,000 distinct CDR3 sequences, with 20% to 25% as singletons. Total RNA was extracted at no less than 5 micrograms per sample. The data also belong to a second study, concerning T cells of mothers and their children.

The TCR comes from a boy aged 5-17 years in good health. The V gene is TRBV27, the J gene TRBJ2-5; either TRBD1 or TRBD2 may supply D (5 bases each). Specimen: blood. The CDR3 spells CASSSGLELETQYF. The CDR3 nucleotides are TGTGCCAGCAGTTCGGGGCTGGAATTGGAGACCCAGTACTTC.